This T cell receptor beta chain was documented in a study of T cells after yellow fever vaccination. Trimming took 5 bases from V and 1 from J; bases not matched to a gene: 11. This CDR3 comprises 17 residues. Per the germline V gene, CDR1 is MDHEN and CDR2 is SYDVKM. Via MiXCR, TCRdb re-called the 5' RACE reads, giving one row per CDR3 protein. The profile covers 500,000 to 650,000 distinct CDR3 sequences, with 13% appearing a single time and over 13% taken by the ten largest. The rearrangement joins TRBV28 to TRBJ2-5; the match to TRBD1 covers 9 bases. The receptor was isolated from a man aged 25 to 40 who received the YFV17D yellow fever vaccine. The specimen was PBMCs, collected on the day of the yellow fever booster vaccination. This CDR3 is CASSGNPGTGSQETQYF. The CDR3 DNA is TGTGCCAGCAGTGGAAACCCGGGGACAGGGAGCCAAGAGACCCAGTACTTC.